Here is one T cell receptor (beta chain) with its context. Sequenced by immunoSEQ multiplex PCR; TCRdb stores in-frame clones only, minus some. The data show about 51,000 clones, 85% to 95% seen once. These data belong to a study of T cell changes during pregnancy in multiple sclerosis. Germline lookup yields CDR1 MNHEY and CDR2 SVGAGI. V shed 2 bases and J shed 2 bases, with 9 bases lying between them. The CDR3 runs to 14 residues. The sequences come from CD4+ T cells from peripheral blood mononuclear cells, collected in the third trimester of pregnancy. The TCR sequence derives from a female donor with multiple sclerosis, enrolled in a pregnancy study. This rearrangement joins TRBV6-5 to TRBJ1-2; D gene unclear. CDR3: CASSYVPTNYGYTF. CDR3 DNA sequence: TGTGCCAGCAGTTACGTCCCCACAAACTATGGCTACACCTTC.